The 11 T cell receptor beta chains below come from one sample, sequenced in a study of blood T cell repertoires in COVID-19. Generated by immunoSEQ multiplex PCR, the TCRdb table keeps only in-frame clones and is missing some. Here the sample spans a few hundred thousand clones, roughly 87% being singletons. The sample consisted of peripheral blood. Receptors originate from a woman in her thirties or forties who had recovered from COVID-19.

The V gene is TRBV7-3, the J gene TRBJ1-1, with unresolved D. The V gene lost 2 bases and the J gene lost 0 bases, with 4 bases spanning the gap. The CDR3 contains 13 residues. The germline gives CDR1 SGHTA, CDR2 FQGTGA. CDR3 residues: CASSLSMNTEAFF. The CDR3 DNA sequence: TGTGCCAGCAGCTTATCCATGAACACTGAAGCTTTCTTT.

This chain links TRBV5-1 with TRBJ2-3; D may be TRBD2 (6 bases). Germline V gene sequence: CDR1 SGHRS, CDR2 YFSETQ. With 4 bases removed from V and 4 bases from J, the gap between germline ends came to 13 bases. CDR3 size: 14 residues. The CDR3 sequence: CASSPQDYADTQYF. The CDR3, as DNA: TGCGCCAGCAGCCCGCAGGACTATGCAGATACGCAGTATTTT. Variable domain in full (rest from reference TRBV5-1 and TRBJ2-3): KAGVTQTPRYLIKTRGQQVTLSCSPISGHRSVSWYQQTPGQGLQFLFEYFSETQRNKGNFPGRFSGRQFSNSRSEMNVSTLELGDSALYLCASSPQDYADTQYFGPGTRLTVL.

This clone was counted between two and nine times. The chain has TRBV11-3 and TRBJ2-5; D unclear. The CDR3 sequence is 15 residues long. CDR1 and CDR2 (germline): SGHNT, YENEEA. The V gene lost 0 bases and the J gene lost 1 base, with 9 bases spanning the gap. The CDR3, as DNA: TGTGCCAGCAGCTTAGAAACTGTAACCCAAGAGACCCAGTACTTC. Translated: CASSLETVTQETQYF. The variable domain in full, with the rest retrieved from reference TRBV11-3 and TRBJ2-5, is EAGVVQSPRYKIIEKKQPVAFWCNPISGHNTLYWYLQNLGQGPELLIRYENEEAVDDSQLPKDRFSAERLKGVDSTLKIQPAELGDSAVYLCASSLETVTQETQYFGPGTRLLVL.

The J gene is TRBJ2-1, the V gene TRBV7-2; 11 nucleotides line up with TRBD1. V gave up 7 bases and J gave up 9 bases; unmatched junction bases: 11. Per germline, CDR1 SGHTA and CDR2 FQGNSA. This CDR3 contains 15 residues. The CDR3 loop is CASNLLGTGGLEQFF. Written as DNA, the CDR3 is TGTGCCAGCAACCTCCTGGGGACAGGGGGGCTTGAGCAGTTCTTC.

The chain joins TRBV29-1 to TRBJ2-3; D remains unclear. Trimming removed 4 bases from V and 3 bases from J, with 8 bases in between. Germline values: CDR1 SQVTM, CDR2 ANQGSEA. There are 12 residues in the CDR3. Here the CDR3 DNA reads TGCAGCGTTGGGCTCGTGACAGATACGCAGTATTTT. Residues: CSVGLVTDTQYF.

The chain employs TRBV19 and TRBJ1-1; D ambiguous. Trimming removed 6 bases from V and 0 bases from J, with 8 bases in between. Germline lookup yields CDR1 LNHDA and CDR2 SQIVND (reference sequence). CDR3 size: 13 residues. For the CDR3, the DNA is TGTGCCAGTAGAAACTCCATGAACACTGAAGCTTTCTTT. This translates into CASRNSMNTEAFF.

V and J are TRBV10-3 and TRBJ1-2; 10 positions match TRBD1. The CDR3 has 15 residues. Germline trimming cut 6 bases from V and 2 bases from J; bases unmatched to any gene: 6. The germline gives CDR1 ENHRY, CDR2 SYGVKD. The CDR3 nucleotides are TGTGCCATCAGAATGCCGGGACAGGGGAACTATGGCTACACCTTC. This encodes CAIRMPGQGNYGYTF.

This clone was observed a single time. The chain couples TRBV28 to TRBJ1-2, with D possibly matching TRBD1 (6 bases). Trimming took off 6 bases at V and 8 bases at J, with 16 bases between the two ends. This CDR3 comprises 13 residues. Germline V gene lookup returns CDR1 MDHEN and CDR2 SYDVKM. CDR3 coding DNA: TGTGCCAGCAGGAACCCGGGACAAATAGGCTACACCTTC. Translated: CASRNPGQIGYTF.

This chain links TRBV7-9 with TRBJ2-5; the match to TRBD2 covers 15 bases. Looked up from germline, CDR1 is SEHNR and CDR2 is FQNEAQ (reference sequence). The J segment lost 2 bases and the V segment lost 3 bases, leaving 4 bases of the junction unmatched. The CDR3 is 17 residues long. In DNA form, the CDR3 reads TGTGCCAGCAGCTTGGGGACTAGCGGGAGGTATCAAGAGACCCAGTACTTC. This gives the protein CASSLGTSGRYQETQYF.

The J gene is TRBJ2-7, the V gene TRBV13; 10 bases line up with TRBD2. The germline CDR1 and CDR2 sequences are PRHDT and FYEKMQ (reference sequence). The CDR3 is 15 amino acids. V was clipped by 3 bases and J by 6 bases; unmatched bases: 8. CDR3 sequence reads: CASSLGLAGALEQYF. CDR3 sequence (DNA): TGTGCCAGCAGCTTGGGTCTAGCGGGGGCTCTCGAGCAGTACTTC.

The sample holds a few counts of this clone. The chain combines TRBV7-9 with TRBJ1-1, with D uncertain. The length of the CDR3 is 13 residues. CDR1 is SEHNR, CDR2 FQNEAQ, per germline (reference sequence). V was trimmed by 2 bases and J by 5 bases, leaving 9 bases between them. CDR3 DNA sequence: TGTGCCAGCAGCTTAAAAGGAGCAACTGAAGCTTTCTTT. It translates to CASSLKGATEAFF.